The 30 T cell receptor beta chains in this list originate from one sample, sequenced in a study of regulatory T cells in long-lasting Graves disease. The time point is: newly diagnosed GD, antithyroid drugs for less than 3 months. Following extraction of RNA from PBMCs, that RNA was used to make the TCR library. To make TCR beta libraries, researchers used iRepertoire HTBI primers and Arm-PCR of CDR3 regions. TCRdb re-analysed the multiplex PCR reads in MiXCR, keeping a single row per CDR3 protein. The sample shows around 500,000 distinct CDR3 sequences, about 15% of them seen only once. The same specimen was also included in a second study, on T cells in Graves' hyperthyroidism and ophthalmopathy.

Sequencing used peripheral blood mononuclear cells (PBMCs), obtained at new diagnosis, from a patient treated with antithyroid drugs. These receptors were obtained from a woman aged 35-65 years with Graves disease.

This clonotype was counted a few times. V and J are TRBV11-3 and TRBJ1-3; D is perhaps TRBD1 (5 bases). The CDR3 length is 18 residues. The germline V and J ends were trimmed by 1 base and 8 bases, with 24 bases remaining between them. Germline CDR1 reads SGHNT; CDR2 reads YENEEA. CDR3: CASSLGGWGRKSFDTIYF. The CDR3 DNA reads as TGTGCCAGCAGCTTAGGTGGCTGGGGACGTAAAAGTTTTGACACCATATATTTT.

This chain links TRBV20-1 with TRBJ2-7; D is unclear. CDR1 is DFQATT, CDR2 SNEGSKA, per germline (reference sequence). With 3 bases removed from V and 0 bases from J, the gap between germline ends came to 15 bases. The CDR3 is made up of 15 amino acids. The CDR3 here is CSASASPFSSYEQYF. The CDR3 DNA is TGCAGTGCTAGTGCGTCTCCCTTTAGCTCCTACGAGCAGTACTTC.

This clonotype was recorded a few times. The chain links TRBV6-2 or TRBV6-3 to TRBJ2-3; 9 nucleotides agree with TRBD2. The CDR3 has 15 amino acids. J gave up 3 bases and V 2 bases, and 3 bases lay outside the gene matches. In germline, CDR1 is MNHEY, CDR2 SVGEGT. CDR3 sequence (DNA): TGTGCCAGCAGTTACGCGGGGGGGCGTACAGATACGCAGTATTTT. As protein: CASSYAGGRTDTQYF.

This sequence joins TRBV6-2 or TRBV6-3 and TRBJ2-6; tentatively, D is TRBD1 (5 bases). The V and J ends lost 4 bases and 4 bases respectively, with 11 bases between them. CDR3 length: 15 residues. Germline CDR1 is MNHEY and CDR2 is SVGEGT. CDR3 coding DNA: TGTGCCAGCAGTTCGACAGTGCAGGGGGCCAACGTCCTGACTTTC. Encoded protein: CASSSTVQGANVLTF.

The chain couples TRBV19 to TRBJ1-2; TRBD1 is a possible D gene (6 bases). The germline V gene encodes CDR1 LNHDA and CDR2 SQIVND (reference sequence). This CDR3 is built from 16 residues. The V gene lost 4 bases and the J gene lost 2 bases, with 17 bases spanning the gap. The CDR3 spells CASSTSTGRVNYGYTF. CDR3 DNA: TGTGCCAGTAGTACTTCGACAGGCAGAGTAAACTATGGCTACACCTTC.

This chain uses TRBV5-6 with TRBJ1-5, with 8 bases identical to TRBD1. The CDR3 has 16 amino acids. Germline CDR1 is SGHDT and CDR2 is YYEEEE. The V and J ends lost 3 bases and 3 bases, in that order; junction bases with no gene match: 8. CDR3 DNA sequence: TGTGCCAGCAGCTGGGGGGGGACAGGCTCCAATCAGCCCCAGCATTTT. Translation: CASSWGGTGSNQPQHF. Full variable domain (outside the CDR3, taken from reference TRBV5-6 and TRBJ1-5): DAGVTQSPTHLIKTRGQQVTLRCSPKSGHDTVSWYQQALGQGPQFIFQYYEEEERQRGNFPDRFSGHQFPNYSSELNVNALLLGDSALYLCASSWGGTGSNQPQHFGDGTRLSIL.

Concerning this clonotype itself: This CDR3 fails to terminate in the conserved phenylalanine or tryptophan, so it likely reflects a read error. V is TRBV12-5 and J is TRBJ1-5; no clear D gene. From germline, CDR1 is LGHNT and CDR2 FRNRAP. V was cut by 5 bases and J by 7 bases, with 9 bases left in between. The CDR3 runs 12 residues. Here the CDR3 reads CASGKEGQPQHS. CDR3 sequence (DNA): TGTGCTAGTGGTAAGGAGGGACAGCCCCAGCATTCT.

The chain recombines TRBV9 with TRBJ1-1; D is uncertain. V was shortened by 6 bases and J by 0 bases, with 12 bases between the two germline ends. This CDR3 has 14 residues. The germline V gene encodes CDR1 SGDLS and CDR2 YYNGEE. This CDR3 reads CASTQTSMNTEAFF. The CDR3 nucleotides read TGTGCCAGCACCCAGACGAGCATGAACACTGAAGCTTTCTTT.

The V gene is TRBV10-1, the J gene TRBJ2-1, with 10 bases identical to TRBD2. The CDR3 spans 15 residues. The ends lost 1 base at V and 9 bases at J; junction bases unmatched: 6. Germline V CDR1 and CDR2: WNHNN, SYGVQD (reference sequence). The CDR3, as DNA: TGCGCCAGCAGTGAGTTAGCGGGGGGCGGGAGTGAGCAGTTCTTC. Its protein is CASSELAGGGSEQFF.

The rearrangement uses TRBV7-9 and TRBJ1-2; 8 nucleotides agree with TRBD1. After removal of 8 bases from V and 3 bases from J, the junction contained 8 bases not matched to a gene. The CDR3 runs to 14 residues. CDR1 and CDR2 from the germline V gene are SEHNR and FQNEAQ (reference sequence). The CDR3 loop reads CASRTGQDHYGYTF. DNA for the CDR3: TGTGCCAGCCGAACGGGACAGGACCACTATGGCTACACCTTC. The whole variable domain, remainder taken from reference TRBV7-9 and TRBJ1-2, is DTGVSQNPRHKITKRGQNVTFRCDPISEHNRLYWYRQTLGQGPEFLTYFQNEAQLEKSRLLSDRFSAERPKGSFSTLEIQRTEQGDSAMYLCASRTGQDHYGYTFGSGTRLTVV.

The chain links TRBV12-3 or TRBV12-4 to TRBJ2-7, with D possibly matching TRBD2 (6 bases). Between the trimmed V and J ends, which lost 8 bases and 4 bases, there was a span of 18 bases. The CDR3 loop spans 14 amino acids. Here the CDR3 reads CASGSGDRGYEQYF. In DNA form, the CDR3 reads TGTGCCAGCGGTTCGGGGGACCGGGGGTACGAGCAGTACTTC.

This clonotype was counted only a few times. The V call is TRBV20-1, the J call TRBJ2-3, with 7 bases lining up with TRBD1. V lost 6 bases, J lost 2 bases, and 8 bases stayed unmatched. Germline lookup yields CDR1 DFQATT and CDR2 SNEGSKA (reference sequence). CDR3 size: 14 residues. CDR3 in amino acids: CSAPRQGVTDTQYF. The CDR3 DNA sequence: TGCAGTGCACCCCGACAGGGCGTCACAGATACGCAGTATTTT.

This clonotype was counted between two and nine times. It may be a read error: a sequence one base away is much more abundant. The chain couples TRBV2 to TRBJ2-3; no clear D. CDR1 SNHLY and CDR2 FYNNEI come from the germline V gene. V was trimmed by 7 bases and J by 2 bases, leaving 7 bases between them. CDR3 size: 12 residues. CDR3 in DNA: TGTGCCAGCAACGCAGCCACAGATACGCAGTATTTT. It codes for CASNAATDTQYF.

This clonotype was seen many times. The genes are TRBV30 and TRBJ1-5; the D is unclear. V gave up 0 bases and J gave up 0 bases, with 9 bases separating them. Germline-derived CDR1 and CDR2 are GTSNPN and SVGIG (reference sequence). The CDR3 loop spans 15 amino acids. CDR3 region: CAWSVGAHSNQPQHF. In DNA, the CDR3 is TGTGCCTGGAGTGTCGGAGCCCATAGCAATCAGCCCCAGCATTTT.

V is TRBV11-3 and J is TRBJ2-3; tentative D call: TRBD2 (6 bases). Trimming cost V 5 bases and J 0 bases, with 15 bases left between them. Germline V CDR1 and CDR2: SGHNT, YENEEA. The length of the CDR3 is 16 residues. This CDR3 is CASSIKLAVSTDTQYF. In DNA, the CDR3 is TGTGCCAGCAGCATAAAACTAGCTGTAAGCACAGATACGCAGTATTTT.

The gene calls are TRBV7-2 and TRBJ1-3; 10 bases line up with TRBD1. Germline V gives CDR1 SGHTA, CDR2 FQGNSA. CDR3 length equals 15 residues. Trimming removed 5 bases from V and 5 bases from J; junction bases left unmatched: 6. The CDR3 sequence is CASSPTGGHRNTIYF. The CDR3 DNA reads TGTGCCAGCAGCCCGACAGGGGGCCACCGAAACACCATATATTTT. Together with reference TRBV7-2 and TRBJ1-3, the CDR3 gives the full variable domain: GAGVSQSPSNKVTEKGKDVELRCDPISGHTALYWYRQSLGQGLEFLIYFQGNSAPDKSGLPSDRFSAERTGGSVSTLTIQRTQQEDSAVYLCASSPTGGHRNTIYFGEGSWLTVV.

This clonotype was seen a few times. The genes are TRBV28 and TRBJ1-6; TRBD1 is a possible D gene (5 bases). CDR1 and CDR2 (germline): MDHEN, SYDVKM. Trimming took off 4 bases at V and 6 bases at J, with 19 bases between the two ends. The CDR3 is made up of 17 amino acids. The DNA for the CDR3 is TGTGCCAGCAGTTCTGGGGGGTTCAGAAATCTTAATTCACCCCTCCACTTT. This sequence encodes CASSSGGFRNLNSPLHF.

The table lists this clonotype with a few counts. The V and J genes are TRBV5-4 and TRBJ2-5; 11 nucleotides line up with TRBD1. Germline-derived CDR1 and CDR2 are SGHNT and YYREEE (reference sequence). J was trimmed by 2 bases and V by 3 bases; bases with no gene match: 6. The CDR3 has 16 residues. CDR3 DNA: TGTGCCAGCAGCTCCCCGGACAGGGGGCTGCAAGAGACCCAGTACTTC. It is translated as CASSSPDRGLQETQYF.

Many counts were recorded for this clonotype. The J gene is TRBJ2-7, the V gene TRBV30; D not certain. Per germline, CDR1 GTSNPN and CDR2 SVGIG (reference sequence). The CDR3 is 12 amino acids. The V and J ends lost 0 bases and 2 bases respectively, with 5 bases between them. This chain's CDR3 is CAWSVQPYEQYF. CDR3 in DNA: TGTGCCTGGAGTGTCCAGCCCTACGAGCAGTACTTC.

This clonotype was seen at least ten times. The chain links TRBV5-1 to TRBJ1-3, with no clear D. Germline V lookup: CDR1 SGHRS, CDR2 YFSETQ. V shed 4 bases and J shed 0 bases, with 11 bases lying between them. The length of the CDR3 is 15 residues. The chain's CDR3 is CASSESLVSGNTIYF. Here the CDR3 DNA reads TGCGCCAGCAGCGAGTCACTCGTCTCTGGAAACACCATATATTTT.

This clonotype was counted at least ten times. V usage is TRBV3-1 and J usage is TRBJ2-7, with no clear D. V shed 4 bases and J shed 2 bases, with 9 bases lying between them. CDR3 length: 13 amino acids. Germline CDR1 is LGHDT and CDR2 is YNNKEL (reference sequence). CDR3 region: CASSLPGTYEQYF. The CDR3 bases are TGTGCCAGCAGCCTACCGGGTACCTACGAGCAGTACTTC.

Concerning this clonotype itself: A much more abundant neighbour one base away suggests this may be a read error. The CDR3 sequence is CASSSQSAVGTPNTEASF. CDR3 nucleotides: TGTGCCAGCAGCTCCCAGAGCGCTGTAGGCACCCCTAACACTGAAGCTTCCTTT. The gene calls are TRBV7-9 and TRBJ1-1; D is uncertain. The CDR3 has 18 amino acids. CDR1 and CDR2 from the germline V gene are SEHNR and FQNEAQ (reference sequence).

This clonotype has only a few counts. The rearrangement joins TRBV2 to TRBJ1-5, with D maybe TRBD1 (6 bases). Looked up from germline, CDR1 is SNHLY and CDR2 is FYNNEI. V lost 6 bases, J lost 0 bases, and 15 bases lay in between. The CDR3 is 16 amino acids. As DNA, the CDR3 is TGTGCCAGCAGCCCGGGACATACCTATAGCAATCAGCCCCAGCATTTT. It yields the protein CASSPGHTYSNQPQHF. The full variable domain, in which reference TRBV2 and TRBJ1-5 provide the parts outside the CDR3, is EPEVTQTPSHQVTQMGQEVILRCVPISNHLYFYWYRQILGQKVEFLVSFYNNEISEKSEIFDDQFSVERPDGSNFTLKIRSTKLEDSAMYFCASSPGHTYSNQPQHFGDGTRLSIL.

This clonotype showed up just a few times. This chain links TRBV12-3 or TRBV12-4 with TRBJ2-3; 9 bases are a match to TRBD1. Losses at the gene ends were 6 bases for V and 2 bases for J; bases not matched to a gene: 6. This CDR3 has 15 residues. CDR3 residues: CASSTGTGSTDTQYF. CDR3 DNA sequence: TGTGCCAGCAGCACCGGGACAGGGTCCACAGATACGCAGTATTTT.

Ten or more counts support this clonotype. This chain joins TRBV10-3 and TRBJ2-7; the match to TRBD2 covers 10 bases. After removal of 8 bases from V and 1 base from J, the junction contained 5 bases not matched to a gene. Per germline, CDR1 ENHRY and CDR2 SYGVKD. The CDR3 is 14 residues long. The CDR3 DNA is TGTGCCATCGAGAGGACTAGCGGTTCCTACGAGCAGTACTTC. Its translation: CAIERTSGSYEQYF.

This clonotype came up many times. The V call is TRBV6-1, the J call TRBJ1-1, with a weak D call TRBD1 (6 bases). V was shortened by 6 bases and J by 4 bases, with 18 bases between the two germline ends. The CDR3 contains 15 residues. Looked up from germline, CDR1 is MNHNS and CDR2 is SASEGT. CDR3 nucleotides: TGTGCCAGCAGACAAGATCCAGGGGCCGGCACTGAAGCTTTCTTT. Protein: CASRQDPGAGTEAFF.

As for this clonotype: This may come from a read error, since a much larger clone is one base off. The chain has TRBV6-1 and TRBJ2-7, with D perhaps matching TRBD1 or TRBD2 (5 bases each). The germline V gene has CDR1 MNHNS and CDR2 SASEGT. The length of the CDR3 is 14 residues. Trimming cost V 8 bases and J 0 bases, with 14 bases left between them. CDR3 nucleotide sequence: TGTGCCAGCCTCCGGGGCAACCTCTCCTACGAGCAGTACTTC. It is translated as CASLRGNLSYEQYF.

This clonotype turned up a few times. The J gene is TRBJ1-1, the V gene TRBV5-4; the D gene is possibly TRBD1 (6 bases). V was shortened by 0 bases and J by 5 bases, with 8 bases between the two germline ends. The CDR3 runs 13 residues. CDR1 and CDR2 from the germline V gene are SGHNT and YYREEE (reference sequence). CDR3 nucleotides: TGTGCCAGCAGCTTGGACAGGGTGACTGAAGCTTTCTTT. Residues: CASSLDRVTEAFF.

Regarding this clonotype: A much more abundant neighbour one base away suggests this may be a read error. No conserved phenylalanine or tryptophan ends this CDR3, so it is likely a read error. The chain combines TRBV6-5 with TRBJ2-1; D is uncertain. The CDR3 covers 15 residues. Germline CDR1 and CDR2: MNHEY and SVGAGI. With 0 bases removed from V and 5 bases from J, the gap between germline ends came to 11 bases. CDR3 nucleotides: TGTGCCAGCAGTTACTCGACCCGAAACGACAATGAGCAGTTCCTC. It yields the protein CASSYSTRNDNEQFL.

Worth noting for this clonotype: This clone may be a read error of a much larger clone one base away. V gene TRBV3-1 combines with J gene TRBJ1-1; D unresolved. Germline CDR1 LGHDT, CDR2 YNNKEL (reference sequence). The CDR3 is made up of 12 amino acids. In DNA form, the CDR3 reads TGTGCCGTCGTGGGGTTGAACACTGGAGCTTTCTTT. Translating it yields CAVVGLNTGAFF.